This TCR beta chain stems from a study of blood T cell repertoires in COVID-19. The junction had 5 bases not matched to a gene; V was cut back by 3 bases and J by 4 bases. This CDR3 comprises 15 residues. The germline V gene has CDR1 GTSNPN and CDR2 SVGIG (reference sequence). In the source study's methods: Estimates of nucleated cell counts were drawn from the amplification of reference gene primers. Produced via immunoSEQ multiplex PCR; TCRdb's table is partial and in-frame only. V, J and clone size are taken as reported in that table, and D and trimming were inferred from the DNA itself. The table lists 360,000 or so clones, approximately 89% of them singletons.

The J gene is TRBJ2-1, the V gene TRBV30; TRBD1 matches 11 bases. Sequences were obtained from PBMCs or T cells enriched from blood (not recorded which). This receptor was identified in a woman aged 25 to 39 who had recovered from COVID-19. Written as DNA, the CDR3 is TGTGCCTGGAGCCCGGGGACAGGGGGTTACAATGAGCAGTTCTTC. Translating gives CAWSPGTGGYNEQFF.